The 12 T cell receptor beta chains below were found in one sample sequenced in a study of blood T cell repertoires in COVID-19. Profiled with immunoSEQ multiplex PCR; TCRdb holds only in-frame clones, not every one. The sample has about 120,000 clones, approximately 80% seen once. The specimen was peripheral blood. The source is a woman between 50 and 59 years old with acute or convalescent COVID-19.

This chain connects TRBV19 to TRBJ2-2; D remains unclear. From germline, CDR1 is LNHDA and CDR2 SQIVND (reference sequence). Between the trimmed V and J ends, which lost 11 bases and 4 bases, there was a span of 14 bases. The CDR3 extends over 13 amino acids. The CDR3 sequence: CAARNSLTGELFF. The CDR3 coding sequence is TGTGCCGCGCGCAACAGCCTCACCGGGGAGCTGTTTTTT. The whole variable domain, remainder taken from reference TRBV19 and TRBJ2-2, is DGGITQSPKYLFRKEGQNVTLSCEQNLNHDAMYWYRQDPGQGLRLIYYSQIVNDFQKGDIAEGYSVSREKKESFPLTVTSAQKNPTAFYLCAARNSLTGELFFGEGSRLTVL.

This clone has a handful of counts. The V call is TRBV19, the J call TRBJ1-1, with unresolved D. Germline V lookup: CDR1 LNHDA, CDR2 SQIVND (reference sequence). The CDR3 contains 15 residues. Trimming pared 6 bases from V and 1 base from J, leaving 15 bases between. The CDR3 region is CASSEGASGNTEAFF. The CDR3, as DNA: TGTGCCAGTAGCGAAGGAGCTAGCGGGAACACTGAAGCTTTCTTT.

The V call is TRBV15, the J call TRBJ2-2, with a tentative D call TRBD1 (6 bases). V was cut by 0 bases and J by 2 bases, with 16 bases left in between. Germline CDR1 LNHNV, CDR2 YYDKDF (reference sequence). The CDR3 consists of 18 residues. CDR3 residues: CATSREGQGPFNTGELFF. The CDR3 coding sequence is TGTGCCACCAGCAGAGAGGGTCAGGGGCCCTTTAACACCGGGGAGCTGTTTTTT.

This clone was counted only a few times. V gene TRBV11-2 combines with J gene TRBJ2-5; D is unclear. The CDR3 is made up of 13 amino acids. The germline gives CDR1 SGHAT, CDR2 FQNNGV. V lost 3 bases, J lost 2 bases, and 7 bases lay in between. The CDR3 is CASSFSPQETQYF. The CDR3 nucleotides read TGTGCCAGCAGCTTCTCTCCTCAAGAGACCCAGTACTTC.

This chain joins TRBV5-5 and TRBJ1-4, with D perhaps TRBD1 (6 bases). This CDR3 is built from 15 residues. From germline, CDR1 is SGHKS and CDR2 YYEKEE (reference sequence). V lost 2 bases and J 0 bases, leaving 8 bases between the germline ends. CDR3 DNA: TGTGCCAGCAGCTTTCAGGGGTCAACTAATGAAAAACTGTTTTTT. This sequence encodes CASSFQGSTNEKLFF.

The chain uses TRBV30 and TRBJ1-3; TRBD1 is a possible D gene (5 bases). Germline lookup yields CDR1 GTSNPN and CDR2 SVGIG (reference sequence). The CDR3 contains 17 residues. Trimming removed 4 bases from V and 0 bases from J, with 19 bases in between. The CDR3: CAWNSKASGRSGNTIYF. The CDR3 bases are TGTGCCTGGAACAGCAAAGCCTCAGGGCGCTCTGGAAACACCATATATTTT. The whole variable domain, filled in from reference TRBV30 and TRBJ1-3, reads SQTIHQWPATLVQPVGSPLSLECTVEGTSNPNLYWYRQAAGRGLQLLFYSVGIGQISSEVPQNLSASRPQDRQFILSSKKLLLSDSGFYLCAWNSKASGRSGNTIYFGEGSWLTVV.

The rearrangement joins TRBV2 to TRBJ1-1; tentatively, D is TRBD1 (6 bases). CDR3 length: 13 residues. Germline loops: CDR1 SNHLY, CDR2 FYNNEI. V lost 4 bases and J 5 bases, leaving 11 bases between the germline ends. CDR3 sequence reads: CASSVQGGTEAFF. In nucleotides, the CDR3 is TGTGCCAGCAGTGTACAGGGCGGAACTGAAGCTTTCTTT.

V gene TRBV25-1 combines with J gene TRBJ2-1, with 8 bases that match TRBD1. The V gene end was trimmed by 3 bases and the J gene end by 6 bases; junction bases not matched to a gene: 7. The CDR3 loop spans 15 amino acids. Looked up from germline, CDR1 is MGHDK and CDR2 is SYGVNS. The CDR3 DNA sequence: TGTGCCAGCAGTGACCTGGCGGACAGGGTCAATGAGCAGTTCTTC. It specifies CASSDLADRVNEQFF.

The chain employs TRBV7-2 and TRBJ2-2, with TRBD2 matching over 13 bases. The V and J ends lost 4 bases and 7 bases, in that order; junction bases with no gene match: 3. Germline CDR1 reads SGHTA; CDR2 reads FQGNSA. The CDR3 runs 15 residues. CDR3 DNA sequence: TGTGCCAGCAGCTCCGGACTAGCGGGAGTCGGGGAGCTGTTTTTT. This translates into CASSSGLAGVGELFF.

In DNA form, the CDR3 reads TGTGCCAGCAGCCAACAGGCCTCGAATGAAAAACTGTTTTTT. It codes for CASSQQASNEKLFF. The V and J genes are TRBV27 and TRBJ1-4; TRBD1 is a possible D gene (5 bases). The V and J ends lost 6 bases and 5 bases respectively, with 13 bases between them. Germline V gene data show CDR1 as MNHEY and CDR2 as SMNVEV (reference sequence). The CDR3 length is 14 residues.

The rearrangement uses TRBV7-3 and TRBJ2-2; 10 nucleotides agree with TRBD2. Germline CDR1 and CDR2: SGHTA and FQGTGA. This CDR3 spans 16 amino acids. V gave up 4 bases and J gave up 3 bases; unmatched junction bases: 5. CDR3 in amino acids: CASSSIAGGHTGELFF. Here the CDR3 DNA reads TGTGCCAGCAGCTCTATAGCGGGAGGCCACACCGGGGAGCTGTTTTTT.

The rearrangement links TRBV14 to TRBJ1-1; D not resolved. V lost 3 bases to trimming and J lost 1 base, with 6 bases between them. Germline lookup yields CDR1 SGHDN and CDR2 FVKESK. The CDR3 sequence is 13 residues long. The CDR3 nucleotides read TGTGCCAGCAGCCATGAACAGAACACTGAAGCTTTCTTT. Translated: CASSHEQNTEAFF.